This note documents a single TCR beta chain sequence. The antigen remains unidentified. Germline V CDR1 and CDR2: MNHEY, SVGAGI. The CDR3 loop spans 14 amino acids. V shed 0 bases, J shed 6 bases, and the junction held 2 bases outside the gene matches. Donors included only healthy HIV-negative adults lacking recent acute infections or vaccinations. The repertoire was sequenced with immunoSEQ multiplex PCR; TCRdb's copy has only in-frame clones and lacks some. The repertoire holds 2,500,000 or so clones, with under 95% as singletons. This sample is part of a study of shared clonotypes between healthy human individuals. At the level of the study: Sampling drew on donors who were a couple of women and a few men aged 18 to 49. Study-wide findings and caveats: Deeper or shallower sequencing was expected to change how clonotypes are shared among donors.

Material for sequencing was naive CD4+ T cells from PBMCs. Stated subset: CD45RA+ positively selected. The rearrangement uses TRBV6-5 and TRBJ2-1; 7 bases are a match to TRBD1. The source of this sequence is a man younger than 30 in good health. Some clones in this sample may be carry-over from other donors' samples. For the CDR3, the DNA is TGTGCCAGCAGTTACTCTGACAGGGCCAATGAGCAGTTCTTC. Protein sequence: CASSYSDRANEQFF.